The 22 T cell receptor beta chains given below trace back to one sample, sequenced in a study of patients and donors after allogeneic stem cell transplantation. TCRdb ran MiXCR on the RT-PCR reads and lists one entry per CDR3 protein. The sample yields about 960,000 distinct CDR3 sequences, 15% to 20% seen once. Sequenced: blood, either unsorted or a sorted T cell fraction (not recorded which). Receptor source: a human donor who was either an allogeneic HSCT recipient or a stem cell or donor lymphocyte infusion donor (not recorded which). It is not recorded whose cells these are; they may come from a transplant donor.

This clonotype was detected ten times or more. The V gene is TRBV5-1, the J gene TRBJ2-3; 8 bases are shared with TRBD2. This CDR3 comprises 15 residues. V lost 0 bases, J lost 4 bases, and 4 bases stayed unmatched. Germline CDR1 and CDR2: SGHRS and YFSETQ. CDR3 residues: CASSLEAGVSDTQYF. In nucleotides, the CDR3 is TGCGCCAGCAGCTTGGAAGCGGGAGTGTCAGATACGCAGTATTTT.

The chain has TRBV7-9 and TRBJ2-3, with 10 bases matching TRBD2. This CDR3 contains 15 residues. V shed 5 bases, J shed 5 bases, and the junction held 7 bases outside the gene matches. Germline V gene lookup returns CDR1 SEHNR and CDR2 FQNEAQ (reference sequence). CDR3 residues: CASSKIAGGVDTQYF. The CDR3 region has the DNA TGTGCCAGCAGCAAAATAGCGGGGGGCGTAGATACGCAGTATTTT.

There are a few counts of this clonotype. The chain has TRBV6-2 or TRBV6-3 and TRBJ2-1; D gene unclear. Germline V gene lookup returns CDR1 MNHEY and CDR2 SVGEGT. This CDR3 has 15 amino acids. The V and J ends lost 8 bases and 6 bases respectively, with 20 bases between them. This CDR3 is CASSLARAEPNEQFF. The CDR3 DNA sequence: TGTGCCAGCTCCCTCGCGAGAGCCGAGCCCAATGAGCAGTTCTTC.

The chain carries TRBV4-1 and TRBJ1-4, with 9 bases aligning to TRBD1. V gave up 2 bases and J gave up 5 bases; unmatched junction bases: 3. The CDR3 is 15 amino acids. The V gene's germline CDR1 is MGHRA and CDR2 YSYEKL. The CDR3 protein is CASSQPTGGNEKLFF. CDR3 DNA sequence: TGCGCCAGCAGCCAACCGACAGGGGGGAATGAAAAACTGTTTTTT.

This clonotype came up many times. This chain uses TRBV5-1 with TRBJ2-1, with 15 bases identical to TRBD2. The CDR3 runs 17 residues. Germline CDR1 is SGHRS and CDR2 is YFSETQ. V shed 2 bases, J shed 6 bases, and the junction held 6 bases outside the gene matches. CDR3 residues: CASSLGLAGGPGNEQFF. CDR3 nucleotide sequence: TGCGCCAGCAGCTTAGGACTAGCGGGAGGGCCGGGCAATGAGCAGTTCTTC.

The chain joins TRBV20-1 to TRBJ1-5; 9 bases are shared with TRBD1. Unmatched junction bases numbered 5, after V lost 4 bases and J lost 4 bases. This CDR3 comprises 14 residues. Germline assignment: CDR1 DFQATT and CDR2 SNEGSKA (reference sequence). The CDR3 DNA sequence: TGCAGTGCTAATCCCGGGACAGGGAATCAGCCCCAGCATTTT. Encoded protein: CSANPGTGNQPQHF.

On this clonotype itself: One end of the junction fails to match germline, which may point to a read error. The V and J genes are TRBV24-1 and TRBJ2-3, with a tentative D call TRBD2 (6 bases). Germline CDR1 KGHDR, CDR2 SFDVKD. The CDR3 has 14 amino acids. Written as DNA, the CDR3 is TGTGCCACCAGTGATAGGGGAGGCACATATACGCAGTATTTT. It yields the protein CATSDRGGTYTQYF.

V usage is TRBV7-9 and J usage is TRBJ2-3; 7 bases are shared with TRBD2. Germline-derived CDR1 and CDR2 are SEHNR and FQNEAQ (reference sequence). The CDR3 spans 16 residues. V shed 1 base, J shed 3 bases, and the junction held 7 bases outside the gene matches. CDR3 region: CASSLVALAVTDTQYF. In nucleotides, the CDR3 is TGTGCCAGCAGCTTAGTGGCCCTAGCGGTGACAGATACGCAGTATTTT.

There are a few counts of this clonotype. The rearrangement joins TRBV5-6 to TRBJ1-6; D gene ambiguous. Germline loops: CDR1 SGHDT, CDR2 YYEEEE. Trimming stripped 4 bases from V and 6 bases from J, with 14 bases between. The CDR3 runs 15 residues. The CDR3 loop is CASSPGLKGNSPLHF. The CDR3 nucleotides are TGTGCCAGCAGCCCCGGGCTGAAGGGTAATTCACCCCTCCACTTT.

The rearrangement links TRBV20-1 to TRBJ2-4; 9 bases are shared with TRBD2. Losses at the gene ends were 3 bases for V and 4 bases for J; bases not matched to a gene: 7. CDR1 and CDR2 from the germline V gene are DFQATT and SNEGSKA (reference sequence). The length of the CDR3 is 15 residues. The CDR3 region is CSARGLAGPKNIQYF. In nucleotides, the CDR3 is TGCAGTGCTAGGGGGCTAGCGGGACCGAAAAACATTCAGTACTTC.

The V call is TRBV6-1, the J call TRBJ2-2; TRBD1 matches at 9 bases. The V gene's germline CDR1 is MNHNS and CDR2 SASEGT. CDR3 length: 16 residues. With 5 bases clipped from V and 4 bases from J, the junction kept 8 bases outside the gene matches. DNA of the CDR3: TGTGCCAGCAGTATTGGACAGGGGCCAAGCACCGGGGAGCTGTTTTTT. It encodes CASSIGQGPSTGELFF.

J is TRBJ1-1 and V is TRBV12-3 or TRBV12-4, with D tentatively TRBD1 (5 bases). This CDR3 contains 11 residues. The V end was cut by 7 bases, the J end by 6 bases, with 9 bases between. DNA for the CDR3: TGTGCCAGCATATCAGGGTCTGAAGCTTTCTTT. Amino acid sequence: CASISGSEAFF.

This clonotype turned up a few times. This chain links TRBV27 with TRBJ1-4; D gene unclear. V dropped 8 bases and J dropped 0 bases, with 13 bases sitting between them. The CDR3 runs to 15 residues. CDR1 and CDR2 (germline): MNHEY, SMNVEV (reference sequence). The DNA for the CDR3 is TGTGCCAGCCGCGCATCGGGGACAACTAATGAAAAACTGTTTTTT. It translates to CASRASGTTNEKLFF. Full variable domain (missing parts from reference TRBV27 and TRBJ1-4): EAQVTQNPRYLITVTGKKLTVTCSQNMNHEYMSWYRQDPGLGLRQIYYSMNVEVTDKGDVPEGYKVSRKEKRNFPLILESPSPNQTSLYFCASRASGTTNEKLFFGSGTQLSVL.

The chain has TRBV20-1 and TRBJ2-1, with 9 bases matching TRBD2. The CDR3 covers 16 residues. Germline values: CDR1 DFQATT, CDR2 SNEGSKA (reference sequence). Unmatched junction bases numbered 18, after V lost 5 bases and J lost 10 bases. This chain's CDR3 is CSALPPLAGGAREQFF. DNA of the CDR3: TGCAGTGCTTTGCCCCCTCTTGCGGGGGGGGCCAGGGAGCAGTTCTTC.

This clonotype was seen a few times. The chain couples TRBV20-1 to TRBJ2-3; TRBD2 is a possible D gene (5 bases). There are 16 residues in the CDR3. V shed 3 bases and J shed 2 bases, with 18 bases lying between them. The germline gives CDR1 DFQATT, CDR2 SNEGSKA (reference sequence). CDR3: CSASGKPQNLTDTQYF. Written as DNA, the CDR3 is TGCAGTGCTAGCGGGAAGCCCCAGAACCTCACAGATACGCAGTATTTT.

The V gene is TRBV5-6, the J gene TRBJ2-1; the match to TRBD2 covers 9 bases. The germline CDR1 and CDR2 sequences are SGHDT and YYEEEE. This CDR3 is 16 amino acids long. V was pared by 0 bases and J by 1 base, with 2 bases of the junction left unmatched. The CDR3 region is CASSLGTSVSYNEQFF. CDR3 DNA sequence: TGTGCCAGCAGCTTGGGGACTAGCGTTTCCTACAATGAGCAGTTCTTC.

The rearrangement uses TRBV29-1 and TRBJ1-1, with a weak D call TRBD1 (5 bases). CDR1 is SQVTM, CDR2 ANQGSEA, per germline. Trimming took 6 bases from V and 9 from J, leaving 23 bases between them. This CDR3 comprises 14 residues. The chain's CDR3 is CSVWGTGRAPKAFF. DNA for the CDR3: TGCAGCGTGTGGGGGACGGGTCGGGCCCCCAAAGCTTTCTTT.

This chain joins TRBV27 and TRBJ1-1; tentative D call: TRBD1 (6 bases). Between the trimmed V and J ends, which lost 5 bases and 5 bases, there was a span of 15 bases. The CDR3 has 14 amino acids. CDR1 is MNHEY and CDR2 is SMNVEV in the germline V gene (reference sequence). CDR3 region: CASSLLRGQTEAFF. DNA of the CDR3: TGTGCCAGCAGTCTTCTCCGGGGGCAGACTGAAGCTTTCTTT.

The gene calls are TRBV6-2 or TRBV6-3 and TRBJ2-3; D is undetermined. Germline-derived CDR1 and CDR2 are MNHEY and SVGEGT. There are 16 residues in the CDR3. V was trimmed by 5 bases and J by 2 bases, leaving 17 bases between them. The DNA of the CDR3 is TGTGCCAGCAGTCCCGCCCTTCAGGAGTACACAGATACGCAGTATTTT. This codes for CASSPALQEYTDTQYF.

In its sample, this clonotype was seen a few times. V and J are TRBV29-1 and TRBJ2-3, with no clear D. The CDR3 has 13 amino acids. Germline CDR1 SQVTM, CDR2 ANQGSEA. The V and J ends lost 5 bases and 0 bases respectively, with 9 bases between them. CDR3 DNA sequence: TGCAGCGTTCTGGCGGCTAGCACAGATACGCAGTATTTT. Encoded protein: CSVLAASTDTQYF.

A few counts support this clonotype. This chain joins TRBV6-5 and TRBJ2-7; D may match TRBD1 or TRBD2 (5 bases each). Germline CDR1 MNHEY, CDR2 SVGAGI. Trimming removed 0 bases at V and 2 bases at J, with 8 bases between. The CDR3 is 14 residues long. The CDR3 region is CASSYSMGAYEQYF. The CDR3 nucleotides are TGTGCCAGCAGTTACTCGATGGGGGCCTACGAGCAGTACTTC.

The chain couples TRBV6-5 to TRBJ1-1, with 10 bases lining up with TRBD1. The CDR3 loop spans 13 amino acids. Germline trimming cut 2 bases from V and 9 bases from J; bases unmatched to any gene: 3. Germline-derived CDR1 and CDR2 are MNHEY and SVGAGI. CDR3 DNA sequence: TGTGCCAGCAGTTACCCGGGACAGGGGAAAGCTTTCTTT. Protein product: CASSYPGQGKAFF.